This TCR beta chain appears in the sequencing data of a study of a mutant IDH1 vaccine in newly diagnosed glioma. General study points: Pseudoprogression apparently lacked any relation to changes in top peripheral T cell clonotypes. Patients mounted vaccine-induced immune responses in about 93% of cases.

With respect to this clone: The antigen is not known.

Produced via immunoSEQ multiplex PCR; TCRdb's table is partial and in-frame only. The data contain some 38,000 clones, just under 80% of them singletons. As to time point: baseline, week 1 (first vaccination visit). Specified treatment: pre-vaccination baseline after standard-of-care therapy. Diagnosis in the donors showed new WHO grade 3 or 4 astrocytomas that were IDH1-mutant and ATRX-lost. Material: PBMCs, obtained from a glioma patient treated with radiotherapy, temozolomide or both. The sequence was obtained from a man aged 35 to 55 with glioma. Some clones in this sample may be carry-over from other donors' samples.

The CDR3 DNA reads as TGTGCCAGCAGTGATCCCGGGCAGACAAATAGCAATCAGCCCCAGCATTTT. It codes for CASSDPGQTNSNQPQHF. The chain couples TRBV6-1 to TRBJ1-5; D uncertain. The germline V gene encodes CDR1 MNHNS and CDR2 SASEGT. The CDR3 is 17 residues long. V lost 3 bases to trimming and J lost 0 bases, with 15 bases between them.